These T cell receptor beta chains were read from a single sample in a study of CD8+CD57+ T cells in acquired aplastic anemia. One entry per CDR3 protein, called by TCRdb with MiXCR from the reads. This table holds roughly 240,000 distinct CDR3 sequences, about 44% found once. Sequencing was performed on sorted CD4+, CD8+, or CD8+CD57+ T cells (not recorded which) from PBMCs. The receptors shown here come from a human donor with aplastic anemia. CDR3s include the opening cysteine and the closing phenylalanine or tryptophan. The D gene is left open where the match is weak. The size of a clone is reported for some rows only, either as once, few or many, or as a class for expanded clones.

>15|.|TRBD1|TRBV2|TRBJ1-4
TGTGCCAGCAGCCCAGAGACAGGGACTAATGAAAAACTGTTTTTT
CASSPETGTNEKLFF
>16|.|TRBD2|TRBV9|TRBJ2-1
TGTGCCAGCAGCTTATTCACTAGCGCTATCTACAATGAGCAGTTCTTC
CASSLFTSAIYNEQFF
>14|.|TRBD1|TRBV11-2|TRBJ1-1
TGTGCCAGCAGCGTCGCCAGTATGGGACAGGGAGCTTTCTTT
CASSVASMGQGAFF
>14|few|.|TRBV28|TRBJ1-5
TGTGCCAGTACTACAACGAGCTCTGATCAGCCCCAGCATTTT
CASTTTSSDQPQHF
>13|.|.|TRBV6-5|TRBJ2-4
TGTGCCAGCAGTTACTCACCGAACGTCATTCAGTACTTC
CASSYSPNVIQYF
>13|many|.|TRBV19|TRBJ1-2
TGTGCCAGTAGTTTCTCGGGGGGCGATGGCTACACCTTC
CASSFSGGDGYTF
>17|.|.|TRBV5-1|TRBJ1-2
TGCGCCAGCAGCTTCCGTCCCAACAGACTCATTAACTATGGCGACACCTTC
CASSFRPNRLINYGDTF
>15|many|.|TRBV7-9|TRBJ1-1
TGTGCCAGCAGCACAAGGGCAGGATTGAACACTGAAGCTTTCTTT
CASSTRAGLNTEAFF
>15|many|TRBD1|TRBV7-9|TRBJ2-7
TGTGCCAGCAGCCCCACCGGGACAGGGACCTACGAGCAGTACTTC
CASSPTGTGTYEQYF
>12|many|TRBD1|TRBV9|TRBJ1-6
TGTGCCAGCAGCGGGACAGGGTTTTCCCTCCACTTT
CASSGTGFSLHF
>16|many|.|TRBV9|TRBJ2-1
TGTGCCAGCAGCGTAGGGGGGGGGCTCCCTGACAATGAGCAGTTCTTC
CASSVGGGLPDNEQFF
>13|.|.|TRBV7-9|TRBJ1-2
TGTGCCAGCAGCTCGATTTTCCCCGATGGCTACACCTTC
CASSSIFPDGYTF
>15|.|.|TRBV27|TRBJ1-2
TGTGCCAGCAGTTTAGGGCAGGATCTTAACTATGGCTACACCTTC
CASSLGQDLNYGYTF
>14|.|.|TRBV19|TRBJ2-7
TGTGCCAGTAGTATAGACTGGACCACCTACGAGCAGTACTTC
CASSIDWTTYEQYF
>13|.|.|TRBV7-7|TRBJ2-5
TGTGCCAGCAGCCAAGACGGCGGGGAGACCCAGTACTTC
CASSQDGGETQYF
>14|many|.|TRBV19|TRBJ1-1
TGTGCCAGTAGGCCCCCCTCGGTGAACACTGAAGCTTTCTTT
CASRPPSVNTEAFF
>13|many|.|TRBV27|TRBJ1-2
TGTGCCAGCAGTTTCTGGGACATGAGAGGCTACACCTTC
CASSFWDMRGYTF
>15|many|.|TRBV10-3|TRBJ2-7
TGTGCCATCAGTGAGTCGATGGAGGTTTCCTACGAGCAGTACTTC
CAISESMEVSYEQYF
>18|.|TRBD2|TRBV4-1|TRBJ2-2
TGCGCCAGCAGCCAAGAGGGGGTAGCGGGCGCAAGCACCGGGGAGCTGTTTTTT
CASSQEGVAGASTGELFF
>14|many|TRBD1|TRBV9|TRBJ1-1
TGTGCCAGCAGCGTGGGGGACAGGGACACTGAAGCTTTCTTT
CASSVGDRDTEAFF
>13|many|TRBD1|TRBV24-1|TRBJ1-1
TGTGCCACCTCGGACAGGATGAACACTGAAGCTTTCTTT
CATSDRMNTEAFF
>13|.|.|TRBV20-1|TRBJ2-1
TGCAGTGCTAGGTGGGGGAAGGGGCCTGAGCAGTTCTTC
CSARWGKGPEQFF
>14|few|TRBD1|TRBV7-8|TRBJ1-1
TGTGCCAGCAGCGCGCAGTCCGGACAGGGGGAAGCTTTCTTT
CASSAQSGQGEAFF
>16|many|.|TRBV13|TRBJ1-1
TGTGCCAGCAGCTTAAAACTTGCAGGACTGAACACTGAAGCTTTCTTT
CASSLKLAGLNTEAFF
>14|.|TRBD1|TRBV2|TRBJ1-5
TGTGCCAGCAGCCACAGGGGTTTGGGTCAGCCCCAGCATTTT
CASSHRGLGQPQHF
>16|many|TRBD1|TRBV10-1|TRBJ2-5
TGCGCCAGCAGTGAAGGGACAGGGTTCCTCCAAGAGACCCAGTACTTC
CASSEGTGFLQETQYF
>17|.|.|TRBV7-2|TRBJ2-5
TGTGCCAGCAGCTTAGGGGCCGGTCTAGGGGTAAAAGAGACCCAGTACTTC
CASSLGAGLGVKETQYF
>13|many|.|TRBV6-2/TRBV6-3|TRBJ1-2
TGTGCCAGCAGTTACACGGGGCGGAAGGGCTACACCTTC
CASSYTGRKGYTF
>16|.|TRBD1|TRBV19|TRBJ1-6
TGTGCCAGTAGTATAATTTGGAGGGGGCGAGGTTCACCCCTCCACTTT
CASSIIWRGRGSPLHF
>16|many|.|TRBV7-9|TRBJ1-1
TGTGCCAGCAGCCCAAATTCCAGGGCGGTGAACACTGAAGCTTTCTTT
CASSPNSRAVNTEAFF
>12|.|TRBD1|TRBV5-1|TRBJ1-2
TGCGCCAGCAGCGGGACAGGGGGAGGCTACACCTTC
CASSGTGGGYTF
>12|many|.|TRBV13|TRBJ1-1
TGTGCCAGCAGCTTATCGGCGGCTGAAGCTTTCTTT
CASSLSAAEAFF
>19|.|TRBD1|TRBV29-1|TRBJ1-1
TGCAGCGTTGAATTAATACCGGACAGGGCGACACGAATGAACACTGAAGCTTTCTTT
CSVELIPDRATRMNTEAFF
>12|many|.|TRBV4-1|TRBJ2-7
TGCGCCAGCAGCCCAGAGGGATACGAGCAGTACTTC
CASSPEGYEQYF
>16|.|.|TRBV13|TRBJ2-1
TGTGCCAGCAGCTTAGGTCATCAGAGGGGGGCCAATGAGCAGTTCTTC
CASSLGHQRGANEQFF
>15|many|.|TRBV7-9|TRBJ1-5
TGTGCCAGCAGCCGAACAGGTGAGGGTGATCAGCCCCAGCATTTT
CASSRTGEGDQPQHF
>18|many|TRBD1|TRBV20-1|TRBJ1-2
TGCAGTGCCCAGCTCCTGAGGGACAGGGGTAGAAATATCGATGGCTACACCTTC
CSAQLLRDRGRNIDGYTF